This entry concerns a single TCR beta chain. This sample stems from a study of blood T cell repertoires in COVID-19. Study at large: Acute and convalescent COVID-19 samples came from the United States, Italy and Spain. T cells, B-cell-depleted T cells, or PBMCs supplied cDNA or gDNA.

In the original workflow: Amplification with reference gene primers provided the estimates of nucleated cell counts. Profiling relied on immunoSEQ multiplex PCR, and the TCRdb table lists in-frame clones only, not all of them. D and trimming were read from the DNA, whereas the V and J calls and clone size are those reported in that table. The sample includes roughly 260,000 clones, roughly 84% seen only once; the top ten take 3.1%. The CDR3 is 15 amino acids. CDR1 and CDR2 from the germline V gene are LNHDA and SQIVND (reference sequence). V lost 6 bases and J lost 0; bases outside the gene matches: 6.

Material for sequencing was peripheral blood. The receptor was derived from a woman aged 18-29 years with acute or convalescent COVID-19. This sequence joins TRBV19 and TRBJ2-3; TRBD2 aligns across 7 bases. The chain's CDR3 is CASSASGVSTDTQYF. DNA of the CDR3: TGTGCCAGTAGCGCTAGCGGAGTTAGCACAGATACGCAGTATTTT.